This note documents a single TCR beta chain sequence. This entry comes from a study of T cells in narcolepsy. Across the study: Donors had narcolepsy type 1 or type 2, or were healthy controls.

The CDR3 has 14 amino acids. J was trimmed by 4 bases and V by 4 bases; bases with no gene match: 5. Germline-derived CDR1 and CDR2 are MNHEY and SVGAGI. Using immunoSEQ multiplex PCR, the repertoire was profiled, and TCRdb retains in-frame clones only, with some absent. In the table there are 32,000 or so clones, roughly 80% of which are singletons. This TCR was sampled from a human donor in good health. What was sequenced was memory (CD45RA-) CD4+ T cells from blood. The chain carries TRBV6-5 and TRBJ2-7; 9 bases fit TRBD1. The CDR3 coding sequence is TGTGCCAGCAGTTCCGGACAGGGGATATACGAGCAGTACTTC. Translating it yields CASSSGQGIYEQYF.